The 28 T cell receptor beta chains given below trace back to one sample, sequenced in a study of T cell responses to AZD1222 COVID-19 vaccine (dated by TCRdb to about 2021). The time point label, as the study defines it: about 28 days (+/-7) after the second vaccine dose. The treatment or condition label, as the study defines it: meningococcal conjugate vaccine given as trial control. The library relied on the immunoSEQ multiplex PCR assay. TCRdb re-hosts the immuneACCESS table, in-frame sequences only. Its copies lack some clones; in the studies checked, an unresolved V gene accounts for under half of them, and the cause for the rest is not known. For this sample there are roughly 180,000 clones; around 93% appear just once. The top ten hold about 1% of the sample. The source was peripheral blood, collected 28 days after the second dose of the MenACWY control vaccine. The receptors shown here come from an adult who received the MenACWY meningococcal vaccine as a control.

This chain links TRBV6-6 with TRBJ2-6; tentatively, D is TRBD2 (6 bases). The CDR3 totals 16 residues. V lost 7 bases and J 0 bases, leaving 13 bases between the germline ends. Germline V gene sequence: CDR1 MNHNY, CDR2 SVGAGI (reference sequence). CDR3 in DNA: TGTGCCAGCACAGACAACGGGGGCTCTGGGGCCAACGTCCTGACTTTC. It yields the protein CASTDNGGSGANVLTF.

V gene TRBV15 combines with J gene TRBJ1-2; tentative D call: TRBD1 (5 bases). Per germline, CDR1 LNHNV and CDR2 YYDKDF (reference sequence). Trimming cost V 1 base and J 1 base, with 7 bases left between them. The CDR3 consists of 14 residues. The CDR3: CATSRGGVNYGYTF. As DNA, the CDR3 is TGTGCCACCAGCAGAGGAGGGGTTAACTATGGCTACACCTTC. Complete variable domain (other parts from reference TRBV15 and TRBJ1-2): DAMVIQNPRYQVTQFGKPVTLSCSQTLNHNVMYWYQQKSSQAPKLLFHYYDKDFNNEADTPDNFQSRRPNTSFCFLDIRSPGLGDTAMYLCATSRGGVNYGYTFGSGTRLTVV.

In DNA form, the CDR3 reads TGCAGCGTTGAAGTGGCTAGCGGGGAGACCCAGTACTTC. This translates into CSVEVASGETQYF. The V and J genes are TRBV29-1 and TRBJ2-5, with 8 bases matching TRBD2. This CDR3 region has 13 residues. The germline V gene encodes CDR1 SQVTM and CDR2 ANQGSEA. Trimming cost V 1 base and J 5 bases; bases outside gene matches: 3. Variable domain in full (rest from reference TRBV29-1 and TRBJ2-5): SAVISQKPSRDICQRGTSLTIQCQVDSQVTMMFWYRQQPGQSLTLIATANQGSEATYESGFVIDKFPISRPNLTFSTLTVSNMSPEDSSIYLCSVEVASGETQYFGPGTRLLVL.

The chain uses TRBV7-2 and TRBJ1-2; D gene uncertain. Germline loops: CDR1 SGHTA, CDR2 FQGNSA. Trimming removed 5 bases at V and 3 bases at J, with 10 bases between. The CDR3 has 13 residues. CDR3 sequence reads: CASSPERDYGYTF. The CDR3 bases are TGTGCCAGCAGCCCTGAGAGGGACTATGGCTACACCTTC.

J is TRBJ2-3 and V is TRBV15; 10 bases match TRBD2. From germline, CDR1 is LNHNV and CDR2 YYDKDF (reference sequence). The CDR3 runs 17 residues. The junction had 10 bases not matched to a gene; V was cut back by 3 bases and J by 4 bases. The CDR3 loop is CATSSGGAGGRADTQYF. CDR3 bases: TGTGCCACCAGCAGTGGAGGAGCGGGGGGGCGGGCAGATACGCAGTATTTT.

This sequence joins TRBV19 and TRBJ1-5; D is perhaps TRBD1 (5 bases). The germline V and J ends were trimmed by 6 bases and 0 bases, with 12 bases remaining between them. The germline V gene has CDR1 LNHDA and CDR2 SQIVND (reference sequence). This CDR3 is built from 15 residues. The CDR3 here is CASRDQGRSNQPQHF. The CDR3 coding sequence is TGTGCCAGTAGGGATCAGGGTCGTAGCAATCAGCCCCAGCATTTT.

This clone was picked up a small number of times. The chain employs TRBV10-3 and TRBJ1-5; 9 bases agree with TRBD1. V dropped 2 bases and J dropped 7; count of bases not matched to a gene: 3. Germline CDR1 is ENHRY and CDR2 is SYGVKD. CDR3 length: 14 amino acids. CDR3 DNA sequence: TGTGCCATCAGTGAGGAACAGGGGGCACAGCCCCAGCATTTT. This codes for CAISEEQGAQPQHF.

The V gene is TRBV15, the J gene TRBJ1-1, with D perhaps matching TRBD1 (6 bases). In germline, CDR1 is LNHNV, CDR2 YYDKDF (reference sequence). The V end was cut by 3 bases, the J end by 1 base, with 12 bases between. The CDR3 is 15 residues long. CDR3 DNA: TGTGCCACCAGCAGCGCGGGACATTCGAACACTGAAGCTTTCTTT. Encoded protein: CATSSAGHSNTEAFF.

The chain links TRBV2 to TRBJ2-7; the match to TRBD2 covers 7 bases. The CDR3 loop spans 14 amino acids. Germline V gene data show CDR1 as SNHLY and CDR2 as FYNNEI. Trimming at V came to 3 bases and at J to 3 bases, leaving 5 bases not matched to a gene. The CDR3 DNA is TGTGCCAGCAGTGACCTAGCGGTGTTCTACGAGCAGTACTTC. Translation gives CASSDLAVFYEQYF.

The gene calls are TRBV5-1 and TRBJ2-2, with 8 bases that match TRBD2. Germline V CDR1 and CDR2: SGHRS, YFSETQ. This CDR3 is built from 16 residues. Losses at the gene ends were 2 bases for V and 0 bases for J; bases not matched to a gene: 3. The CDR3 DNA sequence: TGCGCCAGCAGCTTTTGGCGGGGGGCGAACACCGGGGAGCTGTTTTTT. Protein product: CASSFWRGANTGELFF.

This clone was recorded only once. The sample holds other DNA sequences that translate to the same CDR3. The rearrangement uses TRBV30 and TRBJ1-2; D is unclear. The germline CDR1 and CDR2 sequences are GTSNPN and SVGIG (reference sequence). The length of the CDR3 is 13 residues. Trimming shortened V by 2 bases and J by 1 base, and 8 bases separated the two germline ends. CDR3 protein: CAWSTGGNYGYTF. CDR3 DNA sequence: TGTGCCTGGAGTACGGGAGGTAACTATGGCTACACCTTC.

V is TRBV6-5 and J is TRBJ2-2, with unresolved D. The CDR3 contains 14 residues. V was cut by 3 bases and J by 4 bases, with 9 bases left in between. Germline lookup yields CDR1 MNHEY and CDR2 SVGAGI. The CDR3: CASSYSSPTGELFF. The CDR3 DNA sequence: TGTGCCAGCAGTTATAGCTCGCCCACCGGGGAGCTGTTTTTT.

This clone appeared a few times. DNA for the CDR3: TGTGCCAGCAGTCTGCGTAGCGAGAGCACAGATACGCAGTATTTT. Protein product: CASSLRSESTDTQYF. This sequence joins TRBV7-6 and TRBJ2-3; D is possibly TRBD2 (5 bases). Germline V gives CDR1 SGHVS, CDR2 FNYEAQ. The CDR3 spans 15 residues. V lost 6 bases to trimming and J lost 0 bases, with 13 bases between them. Full variable domain (rest looked up from reference TRBV7-6 and TRBJ2-3): GAGVSQSPRYKVTKRGQDVALRCDPISGHVSLYWYRQALGQGPEFLTYFNYEAQQDKSGLPNDRFSAERPEGSISTLTIQRTEQRDSAMYRCASSLRSESTDTQYFGPGTRLTVL.

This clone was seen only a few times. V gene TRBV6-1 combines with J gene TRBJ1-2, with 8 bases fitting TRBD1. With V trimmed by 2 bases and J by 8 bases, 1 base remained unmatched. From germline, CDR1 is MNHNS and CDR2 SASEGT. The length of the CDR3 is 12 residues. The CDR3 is CASSERTGGYTF. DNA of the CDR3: TGTGCCAGCAGTGAACGGACAGGGGGCTACACCTTC.

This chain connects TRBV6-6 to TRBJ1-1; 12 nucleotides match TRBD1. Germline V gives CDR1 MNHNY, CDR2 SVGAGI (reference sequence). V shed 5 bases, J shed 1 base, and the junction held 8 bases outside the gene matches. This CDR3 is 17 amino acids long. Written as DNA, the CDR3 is TGTGCCAGCAGTCCCGGGGACAGGGGGCGCGGGAACACTGAAGCTTTCTTT. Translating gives CASSPGDRGRGNTEAFF.

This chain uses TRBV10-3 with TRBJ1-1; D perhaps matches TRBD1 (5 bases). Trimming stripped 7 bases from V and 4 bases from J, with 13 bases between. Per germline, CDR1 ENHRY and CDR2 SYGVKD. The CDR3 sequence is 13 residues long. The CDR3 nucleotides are TGTGCCATCACCGCGGACACTAGCACTGAAGCTTTCTTT. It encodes CAITADTSTEAFF.

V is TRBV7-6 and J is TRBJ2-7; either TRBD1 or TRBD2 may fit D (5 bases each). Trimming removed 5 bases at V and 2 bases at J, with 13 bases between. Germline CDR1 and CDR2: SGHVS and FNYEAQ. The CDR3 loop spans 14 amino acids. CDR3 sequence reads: CASSPGTGPYEQYF. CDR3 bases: TGTGCCAGCAGCCCGGGGACCGGCCCCTACGAGCAGTACTTC.

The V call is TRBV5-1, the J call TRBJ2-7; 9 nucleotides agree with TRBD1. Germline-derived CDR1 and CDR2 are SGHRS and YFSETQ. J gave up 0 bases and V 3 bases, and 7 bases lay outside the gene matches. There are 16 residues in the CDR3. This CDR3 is CASSSRDRAGSYEQYF. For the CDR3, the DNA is TGCGCCAGCAGCTCCCGGGACAGGGCGGGCTCCTACGAGCAGTACTTC.

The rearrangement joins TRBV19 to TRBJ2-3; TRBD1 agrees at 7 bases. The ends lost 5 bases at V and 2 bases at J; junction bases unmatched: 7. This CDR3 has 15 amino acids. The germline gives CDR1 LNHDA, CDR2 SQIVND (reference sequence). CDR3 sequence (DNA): TGTGCCAGTAGTGGCCGGGACAGCAACACAGATACGCAGTATTTT. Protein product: CASSGRDSNTDTQYF.

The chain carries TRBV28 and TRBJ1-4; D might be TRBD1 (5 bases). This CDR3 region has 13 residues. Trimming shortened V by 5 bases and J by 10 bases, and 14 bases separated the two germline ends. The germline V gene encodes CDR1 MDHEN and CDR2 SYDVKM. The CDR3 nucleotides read TGTGCCAGCAGTGGACCGGGACGAAGAAAACTGTTTTTT. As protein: CASSGPGRRKLFF. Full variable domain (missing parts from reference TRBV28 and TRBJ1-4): DVKVTQSSRYLVKRTGEKVFLECVQDMDHENMFWYRQDPGLGLRLIYFSYDVKMKEKGDIPEGYSVSREKKERFSLILESASTNQTSMYLCASSGPGRRKLFFGSGTQLSVL.

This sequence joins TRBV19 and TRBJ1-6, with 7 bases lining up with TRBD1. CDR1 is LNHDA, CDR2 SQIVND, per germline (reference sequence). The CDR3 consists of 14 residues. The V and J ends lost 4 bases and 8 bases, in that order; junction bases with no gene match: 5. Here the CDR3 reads CASSRQGTDSPLHF. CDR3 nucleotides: TGTGCCAGTAGTAGACAGGGTACGGATTCACCCCTCCACTTT.

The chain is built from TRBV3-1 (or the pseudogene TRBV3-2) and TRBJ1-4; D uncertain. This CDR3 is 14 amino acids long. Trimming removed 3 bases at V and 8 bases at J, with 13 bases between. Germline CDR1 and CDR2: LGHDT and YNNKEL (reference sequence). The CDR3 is CASSHRGSAEKLFF. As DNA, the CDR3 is TGTGCCAGCAGCCACCGCGGGTCGGCCGAAAAACTGTTTTTT.

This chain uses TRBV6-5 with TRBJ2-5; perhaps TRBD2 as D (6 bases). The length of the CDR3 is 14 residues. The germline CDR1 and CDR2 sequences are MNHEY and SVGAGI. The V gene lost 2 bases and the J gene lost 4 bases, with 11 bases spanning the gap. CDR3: CASSYRGSPETQYF. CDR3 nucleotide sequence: TGTGCCAGCAGTTACCGGGGGTCCCCAGAGACCCAGTACTTC.

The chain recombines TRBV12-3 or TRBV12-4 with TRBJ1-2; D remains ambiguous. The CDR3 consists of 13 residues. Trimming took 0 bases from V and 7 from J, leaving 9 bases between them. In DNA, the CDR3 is TGTGCCAGCAGTTTAGCAGGGCTCGGTGGCTACACCTTC. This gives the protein CASSLAGLGGYTF.

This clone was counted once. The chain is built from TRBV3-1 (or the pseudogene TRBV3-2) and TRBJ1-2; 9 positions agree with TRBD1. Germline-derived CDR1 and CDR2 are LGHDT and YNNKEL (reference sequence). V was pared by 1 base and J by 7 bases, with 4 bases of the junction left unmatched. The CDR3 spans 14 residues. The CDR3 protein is CASSQGTGAFGYTF. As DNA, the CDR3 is TGTGCCAGCAGCCAAGGGACAGGGGCTTTTGGCTACACCTTC.

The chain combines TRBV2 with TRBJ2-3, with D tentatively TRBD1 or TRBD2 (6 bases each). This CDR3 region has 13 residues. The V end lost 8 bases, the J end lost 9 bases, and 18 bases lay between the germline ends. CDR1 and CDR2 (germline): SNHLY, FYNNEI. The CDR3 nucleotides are TGTGCCAGCGGAGGGGGAACGATAGACACGCAGTATTTT. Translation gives CASGGGTIDTQYF.

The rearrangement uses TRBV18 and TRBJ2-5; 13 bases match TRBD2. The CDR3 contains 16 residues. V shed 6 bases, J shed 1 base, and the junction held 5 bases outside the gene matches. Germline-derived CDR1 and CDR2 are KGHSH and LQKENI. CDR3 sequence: CASSGTSGAGQETQYF. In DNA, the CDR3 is TGTGCCAGCTCGGGGACTAGCGGGGCCGGCCAAGAGACCCAGTACTTC.

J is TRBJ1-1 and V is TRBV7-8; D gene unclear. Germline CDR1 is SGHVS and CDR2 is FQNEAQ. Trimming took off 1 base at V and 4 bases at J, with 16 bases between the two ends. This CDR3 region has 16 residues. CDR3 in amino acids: CASSLEASLAITEAFF. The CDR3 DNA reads TGTGCCAGCAGCTTAGAGGCATCCTTGGCTATCACTGAAGCTTTCTTT.